Below are 21 T cell receptor beta chains sequenced from a single sample in a study of T cell responses to AZD1222 COVID-19 vaccine. The repertoire was sequenced with immunoSEQ multiplex PCR; TCRdb's copy has only in-frame clones and lacks some. The data show roughly 200,000 clones, with roughly nine tenths seen just once and 3.4% held by the top ten. The input for sequencing was peripheral blood, taken 28 days after the second AZD1222 dose. The receptors come from an adult who received the AZD1222 COVID-19 vaccine.

The rearrangement uses TRBV5-1 and TRBJ2-7; TRBD1 is a possible D gene (6 bases). Trimming stripped 2 bases from V and 3 bases from J, with 24 bases between. This CDR3 spans 18 amino acids. In germline, CDR1 is SGHRS, CDR2 YFSETQ. The chain's CDR3 is CASSFGGTGRGQFYEQYF. CDR3 in DNA: TGCGCCAGCAGCTTTGGAGGTACCGGAAGGGGACAATTCTACGAGCAGTACTTC.

The chain is built from TRBV29-1 and TRBJ2-5; D remains ambiguous. The V end lost 4 bases, the J end lost 2 bases, and 2 bases lay between the germline ends. The germline V gene has CDR1 SQVTM and CDR2 ANQGSEA. This CDR3 is built from 10 residues. The CDR3 loop reads CSVAQETQYF. CDR3 nucleotide sequence: TGCAGCGTTGCTCAAGAGACCCAGTACTTC.

V usage is TRBV2 and J usage is TRBJ2-3; 14 bases line up with TRBD2. This CDR3 has 15 residues. Germline CDR1 and CDR2: SNHLY and FYNNEI. The ends lost 6 bases at V and 10 bases at J; junction bases unmatched: 9. CDR3 loop: CASSRGLAGVTPQYF. The CDR3 DNA reads TGTGCCAGCAGCCGGGGACTAGCGGGAGTAACCCCGCAGTATTTT.

The rearrangement uses TRBV18 and TRBJ1-1; 9 bases agree with TRBD1. With 2 bases clipped from V and 4 bases from J, the junction kept 5 bases outside the gene matches. CDR3 size: 15 residues. Germline CDR1 is KGHSH and CDR2 is LQKENI. CDR3 protein: CASSPMTGGSTEAFF. Here the CDR3 DNA reads TGTGCCAGCTCACCAATGACAGGGGGTAGCACTGAAGCTTTCTTT. Full variable domain (missing parts from reference TRBV18 and TRBJ1-1): NAGVMQNPRHLVRRRGQEARLRCSPMKGHSHVYWYRQLPEEGLKFMVYLQKENIIDESGMPKERFSAEFPKEGPSILRIQQVVRGDSAAYFCASSPMTGGSTEAFFGQGTRLTVV.

The CDR3 DNA reads TGTGCCAGCAGCCAACCTCAACAGGGGAACACTGAAGCTTTCTTT. It specifies CASSQPQQGNTEAFF. The rearrangement joins TRBV3-1 (or the pseudogene TRBV3-2) to TRBJ1-1; perhaps TRBD1 as D (6 bases). The V gene lost 2 bases and the J gene lost 1 base, with 11 bases spanning the gap. The CDR3 extends over 15 amino acids. CDR1 LGHDT and CDR2 YNNKEL come from the germline V gene (reference sequence).

The chain combines TRBV7-3 with TRBJ1-2, with D possibly matching TRBD1 (5 bases). Germline V CDR1 and CDR2: SGHTA, FQGTGA. This CDR3 comprises 13 residues. V lost 6 bases and J lost 4, with 12 bases in between. The CDR3 DNA sequence: TGTGCCAGCAGTCCCGGACACGGCTATGGCTACACCTTC. Translated, it gives CASSPGHGYGYTF.

The chain joins TRBV7-2 to TRBJ1-1; no definite D call. This CDR3 spans 14 amino acids. Germline V gene lookup returns CDR1 SGHTA and CDR2 FQGNSA. Trimming pared 2 bases from V and 5 bases from J, leaving 12 bases between. This CDR3 reads CASSLSTTGTEAFF. CDR3 in DNA: TGTGCCAGCAGCTTATCAACGACTGGGACTGAAGCTTTCTTT.

The chain couples TRBV28 to TRBJ1-3; 7 bases fit TRBD1. The V gene's germline CDR1 is MDHEN and CDR2 SYDVKM. The CDR3 loop spans 16 amino acids. With V trimmed by 4 bases and J by 2 bases, 8 bases remained unmatched. CDR3 DNA: TGTGCCAGCAGTTCCGGGGGGACAGTCACTGGAAACACCATATATTTT. Protein sequence: CASSSGGTVTGNTIYF.

CDR3 loop: CASSRGPPSFSGNTIYF. The CDR3 DNA reads as TGTGCCAGCAGTCGAGGGCCTCCTTCTTTCTCTGGAAACACCATATATTTT. V and J are TRBV3-1 (or the pseudogene TRBV3-2) and TRBJ1-3; D is unresolved. CDR1 and CDR2 (germline): LGHDT, YNNKEL (reference sequence). The length of the CDR3 is 17 residues. The V and J ends lost 6 bases and 0 bases respectively, with 18 bases between them.

This rearrangement joins TRBV30 to TRBJ2-2; TRBD1 agrees at 8 bases. The CDR3 length is 12 residues. Germline V lookup: CDR1 GTSNPN, CDR2 SVGIG (reference sequence). With V trimmed by 8 bases and J by 6 bases, 5 bases remained unmatched. CDR3 region: CAEQGVAGELFF. CDR3 in DNA: TGTGCCGAACAGGGGGTCGCCGGGGAGCTGTTTTTT.

This clone was counted once. V is TRBV2 and J is TRBJ2-1, with TRBD2 as a possible D gene (5 bases). Germline CDR1 and CDR2: SNHLY and FYNNEI. The CDR3 is 13 residues long. With 1 base removed from V and 9 bases from J, the gap between germline ends came to 10 bases. CDR3 region: CASSEGGVGEQFF. The CDR3 DNA sequence: TGTGCCAGCAGTGAAGGGGGAGTGGGTGAGCAGTTCTTC.

The gene calls are TRBV19 and TRBJ2-7; a possible D gene is TRBD2 (6 bases). V was clipped by 6 bases and J by 5 bases, with 20 bases between them. Germline CDR1 LNHDA, CDR2 SQIVND (reference sequence). There are 15 residues in the CDR3. The CDR3 DNA is TGTGCCAGTAGCCCCTCCCGAGGGACTCCCCACGAGCAGTACTTC. Amino acid sequence: CASSPSRGTPHEQYF.

This chain uses TRBV3-1 (or the pseudogene TRBV3-2) with TRBJ2-7, with D uncertain. Germline values: CDR1 LGHDT, CDR2 YNNKEL (reference sequence). V was pared by 5 bases and J by 5 bases, with 13 bases between. The CDR3 extends over 13 amino acids. The CDR3 region is CASSSYLRNEQYF. CDR3 in DNA: TGTGCCAGCAGCTCCTACCTAAGGAACGAGCAGTACTTC.

The genes are TRBV6-5 and TRBJ2-7, with 8 bases fitting TRBD2. CDR1 MNHEY and CDR2 SVGAGI come from the germline V gene. The CDR3 is 14 amino acids. Trimming at V came to 5 bases and at J to 5 bases, leaving 8 bases not matched to a gene. This CDR3 is CASSITSGADEQYF. The CDR3 nucleotides are TGTGCCAGCAGTATAACTAGCGGTGCGGACGAGCAGTACTTC.

This chain uses TRBV2 with TRBJ2-5, with TRBD2 matching over 10 bases. J was trimmed by 3 bases and V by 5 bases; bases with no gene match: 12. Germline loops: CDR1 SNHLY, CDR2 FYNNEI. The CDR3 consists of 17 residues. CDR3 loop: CASSPSGRAAQEETQYF. The CDR3 DNA sequence: TGTGCCAGCAGTCCGAGCGGGAGGGCCGCTCAAGAAGAGACCCAGTACTTC.

The chain couples TRBV19 to TRBJ2-7; 8 nucleotides match TRBD1. Unmatched junction bases numbered 2, after V lost 5 bases and J lost 2 bases. Germline values: CDR1 LNHDA, CDR2 SQIVND (reference sequence). This CDR3 has 13 residues. CDR3 DNA: TGTGCCAGTAGTCCGGGACAGGCCTACGAGCAGTACTTC. It specifies CASSPGQAYEQYF.

The V and J genes are TRBV5-1 and TRBJ2-5; D gene unclear. Trimming removed 2 bases from V and 1 base from J, with 6 bases in between. Germline V gene lookup returns CDR1 SGHRS and CDR2 YFSETQ. CDR3 length: 13 amino acids. In DNA, the CDR3 is TGCGCCAGCAGCTTATCTCCCCAAGAGACCCAGTACTTC. This gives the protein CASSLSPQETQYF.

The chain combines TRBV9 with TRBJ2-3; 9 bases are shared with TRBD2. J was trimmed by 4 bases and V by 0 bases; bases with no gene match: 6. The CDR3 contains 16 residues. Germline V lookup: CDR1 SGDLS, CDR2 YYNGEE. The CDR3 region has the DNA TGTGCCAGCAGCGTAGCAGTAGCGGGAGTCCCAGATACGCAGTATTTT. Translation gives CASSVAVAGVPDTQYF.

The chain recombines TRBV18 with TRBJ2-6; 7 bases fit TRBD1. Germline trimming cut 6 bases from V and 1 base from J; bases unmatched to any gene: 12. CDR3 length: 18 residues. Germline CDR1 is KGHSH and CDR2 is LQKENI. The CDR3 protein is CASSALPGQSSGANVLTF. In DNA, the CDR3 is TGTGCCAGCTCCGCCTTACCGGGACAGTCGTCTGGGGCCAACGTCCTGACTTTC.

V gene TRBV7-9 combines with J gene TRBJ2-7; D is unclear. The CDR3 extends over 11 amino acids. Germline V CDR1 and CDR2: SEHNR, FQNEAQ (reference sequence). The V and J ends lost 4 bases and 5 bases respectively, with 6 bases between them. The CDR3: CASSSNDEQYF. The CDR3 region has the DNA TGTGCCAGCAGCTCAAACGACGAGCAGTACTTC.

This clone was recorded once. This chain joins TRBV7-9 and TRBJ2-7; 11 nucleotides line up with TRBD2. The CDR3 sequence is 19 residues long. V was clipped by 5 bases and J by 4 bases; unmatched bases: 19. Germline loops: CDR1 SEHNR, CDR2 FQNEAQ (reference sequence). DNA for the CDR3: TGTGCCAGCAGCGCGTTGCCGGTACTAGCGGGAGAAGTAGCTTACGAGCAGTACTTC. It translates to CASSALPVLAGEVAYEQYF.